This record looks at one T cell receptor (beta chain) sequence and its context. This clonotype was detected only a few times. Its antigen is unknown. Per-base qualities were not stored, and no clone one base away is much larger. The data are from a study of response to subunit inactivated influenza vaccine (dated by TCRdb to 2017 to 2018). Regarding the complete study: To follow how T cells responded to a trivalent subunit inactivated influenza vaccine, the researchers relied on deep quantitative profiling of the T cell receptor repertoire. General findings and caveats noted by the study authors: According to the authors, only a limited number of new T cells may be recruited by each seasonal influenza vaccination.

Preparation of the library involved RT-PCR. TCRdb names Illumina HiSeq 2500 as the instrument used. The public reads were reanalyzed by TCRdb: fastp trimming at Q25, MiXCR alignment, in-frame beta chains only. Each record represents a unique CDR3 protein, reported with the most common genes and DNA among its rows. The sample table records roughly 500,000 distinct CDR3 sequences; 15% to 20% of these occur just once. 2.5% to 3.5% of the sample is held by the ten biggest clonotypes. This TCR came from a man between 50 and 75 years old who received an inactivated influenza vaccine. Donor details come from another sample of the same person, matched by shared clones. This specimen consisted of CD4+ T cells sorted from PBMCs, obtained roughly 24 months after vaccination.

The CDR3 reads CASSRDRGQSEQYF. The DNA is as follows: TGTGCCAGCAGCCGGGACAGGGGGCAGAGCGAGCAGTACTTC. This chain is built from TRBV5-6 and TRBJ2-7, and 12 bases in between align with TRBD1. CDR1 SGHDT and CDR2 YYEEEE are derived from the germline V gene. Reading from cysteine to phenylalanine, the CDR3 counts 14 amino acids. This entry keeps only the CDR3 DNA: 42 bases, framed from base 1. V is pruned by 4 bases and J by 6 bases, leaving 5 bases of the junction without a gene match. The CDR3, completed at both ends by the reference TRBV5-6 and TRBJ2-7 genes, gives the full variable domain DAGVTQSPTHLIKTRGQQVTLRCSPKSGHDTVSWYQQALGQGPQFIFQYYEEEERQRGNFPDRFSGHQFPNYSSELNVNALLLGDSALYLCASSRDRGQSEQYFGPGTRLTVT.